The clone carrying this TCR beta chain was recorded many times. Its antigen is currently unknown. Until they underwent thyroid surgery, no patient had received any treatment. TCRdb reanalyzed the PCR reads via MiXCR. The profile shows 30,000 to 40,000 clones, roughly 27% of them singletons. This record belongs to a study of metastatic and nonmetastatic thyroid tumors. On the study more broadly: For malignant and benign thyroid patients, tumor or nodule tissue and blood were the sources whose repertoires were compared.

Findings of the study overall: Reportedly, malignant thyroid tumors had significantly higher TCR beta diversity than benign nodules, in blood and tumor.

Sequencing used blood. The receptor was derived from a female donor with papillary thyroid cancer or a benign thyroid nodule (not recorded which). Some clones in this sample may be carry-over from other donors' samples.

The CDR3 DNA reads TGTGCCTCGAAAGAACACCCGGGACAGGGGGTCACTGAAGCTTTCTTT. It is translated as CASKEHPGQGVTEAFF. The chain recombines TRBV24-1 with TRBJ1-1; TRBD1 aligns across 11 bases. V was clipped by 12 bases and J by 4 bases; unmatched bases: 15. The CDR3 loop spans 16 amino acids. Germline CDR1 is KGHDR and CDR2 is SFDVKD.